Listed below are T cell receptor beta chains from one sample, sequenced in a study of response to subunit inactivated influenza vaccine. Via MiXCR, TCRdb re-called the RT-PCR reads, giving one row per CDR3 protein. This sample has 450,000 to 700,000 distinct CDR3 sequences, with 14% found just once. The sequenced sample was PBMCs from blood, obtained roughly 12 days after vaccination. Receptor source: a middle-aged man who received an inactivated influenza vaccine. The CDR3 runs from the conserved cysteine through the conserved F or W. D genes are given only for firm matches. The listing skips clone size in some rows; elsewhere it reads once, few, many or a size class.

v_gene	j_gene	abundance	d_gene	CDR3nt	CDR3aa
TRBV27	TRBJ2-1	-	TRBD2	TGTGCCAGCAGTCACGGGACTATCGGTGAGCAGTTCTTC	CASSHGTIGEQFF
TRBV7-9	TRBJ1-1	few	TRBD1	TGTGCCAGCAGCTCGGACAGGACGAACACTGAAGCTTTCTTT	CASSSDRTNTEAFF
TRBV18	TRBJ2-7	few	-	TGTGCCAGCTCACCACGACAGACCTACGAGCAGTACTTC	CASSPRQTYEQYF
TRBV7-9	TRBJ2-3	few	-	TGTGCTACAGATACGCAGTATTTT	CATDTQYF
TRBV6-2/TRBV6-3	TRBJ1-2	-	-	TGTGCCAGCAGTTCAAGAGCCCGAACGGGACCGTATGGCTACACCTTC	CASSSRARTGPYGYTF
TRBV29-1	TRBJ1-3	few	-	TGCAGCGTAGATACTGGAAACACCATATATTTT	CSVDTGNTIYF
TRBV29-1	TRBJ1-2	few	-	TGCAGCGCCATCGTGGGGTATGGCTACACCTTC	CSAIVGYGYTF
TRBV10-3	TRBJ2-1	few	TRBD2	TGTGCCATCACCTCTACTAGCGGAGCCTACAATGAGCAGTTCTTC	CAITSTSGAYNEQFF
TRBV5-1	TRBJ2-4	-	TRBD1	TGCGCCAGCAGCATCACAGGGGGGCCGGAAAACATTCAGTACTTC	CASSITGGPENIQYF
TRBV12-3/TRBV12-4	TRBJ1-2	many	TRBD1	TGTGCCAGCAGCGTGGGACAGCGTAACTATGGCTACACCTTC	CASSVGQRNYGYTF
TRBV11-2	TRBJ2-2	few	TRBD2	TGTGCCAGCAGCTTCCTAGGACTAGCGGGCGCGAACACCGGGGAGCTGTTTTTT	CASSFLGLAGANTGELFF
TRBV24-1	TRBJ1-2	-	-	TGTGCCACCAGTGACTACGACAGGAGATATGGCTACACCTTC	CATSDYDRRYGYTF
TRBV12-3/TRBV12-4	TRBJ2-5	few	-	TGTGCCAGCAGCCCCGGACAGATCGAGACCCAGTACTTC	CASSPGQIETQYF
TRBV29-1	TRBJ2-2	-	-	TGCAGCGCAACCGTAGGGGGGGATAACACCGGGGAGCTGTTTTTT	CSATVGGDNTGELFF
TRBV7-6	TRBJ2-7	-	TRBD2	TGTGCCAGCAGCCTCTCTCTAGCGGGAGGCCAGGGCCGGGCCTACGAGCAGTACTTC	CASSLSLAGGQGRAYEQYF
TRBV20-1	TRBJ1-6	few	-	TGCAGTGCTACAAGACCCTCTGATGGCATTTCACCCCTCCACTTT	CSATRPSDGISPLHF
TRBV5-1	TRBJ2-3	many	TRBD2	TGCGCCAGCAGCCCACGACTAGCGGGACGAACAGATACGCAGTATTTT	CASSPRLAGRTDTQYF
TRBV5-1	TRBJ2-1	many	-	TGCGCCAGCAGCTTGGAGAACAGGGATCCCTACAATGAGCAGTTCTTC	CASSLENRDPYNEQFF
TRBV5-1	TRBJ2-1	many	TRBD2	TGCGCCAGCAGTGAAACGGGGGGATACAATGAGCAGTTCTTC	CASSETGGYNEQFF
TRBV6-1	TRBJ2-3	-	-	TGTGCCAGCAGTCCTCCCGGGACCTGGAGCACAGATACGCAGTATTTT	CASSPPGTWSTDTQYF
TRBV12-3/TRBV12-4	TRBJ2-1	-	-	TGTGCCAGCACCTCGGGGTTGAAAATCAATGAGCAGTTCTTC	CASTSGLKINEQFF
TRBV29-1	TRBJ2-4	-	-	TGCAGCGTTGAAAGGAAAAACATTCAGTACTTC	CSVERKNIQYF
TRBV9	TRBJ2-1	few	-	TGTGCCAGCAGCGTAGATCCGGAGAACTTCTACAATGAGCAGTTCTTC	CASSVDPENFYNEQFF
TRBV7-9	TRBJ1-4	-	-	TGTGCCAGCAGCCAAGGACCAATACACCAGGAAAAACTGTTTTTT	CASSQGPIHQEKLFF
TRBV6-1	TRBJ2-3	-	-	TGTGCCAGCAGGAGGGCCTACTACTCTAGCACAGATACGCAGTATTTT	CASRRAYYSSTDTQYF
TRBV2	TRBJ1-1	-	-	TGTGCCAGCAGTGAAGACCTGGGGATGAACACTGAAGCTTTCTTT	CASSEDLGMNTEAFF
TRBV6-5	TRBJ2-5	-	TRBD1	TGTGCCAGCAGTTACTCAGGGACAGGGAGGTTTTACGAGACCCAGTACTTC	CASSYSGTGRFYETQYF
TRBV25-1	TRBJ2-7	-	-	TGTGCCAGCAGCCTGGGGACGGGGGCCGGCGAGCAGTACTTC	CASSLGTGAGEQYF
TRBV12-3/TRBV12-4	TRBJ2-3	many	-	TGTGCCAGCAGTTTGGGGTATGCAGATACGCAGTATTTT	CASSLGYADTQYF
TRBV6-5	TRBJ2-5	few	TRBD2	TGTGCCAGCAGTTACTATACCCCTTATCGGACTAGACAAGAGACCCAGTACTTC	CASSYYTPYRTRQETQYF
TRBV2	TRBJ2-3	-	-	TGTGCCAGCAGGGAGGACCGGGATACGCAGTATTTT	CASREDRDTQYF
TRBV20-1	TRBJ2-2	-	TRBD1	TGCAGTGCAACGCAGGGGGCGACCACCGGGGAGCTGTTTTTT	CSATQGATTGELFF
TRBV28	TRBJ2-1	few	-	TGTGCCAGCAGAGCCCGCGAAGGGTCCTTCTACAATGAGCAGTTCTTC	CASRAREGSFYNEQFF
TRBV5-5	TRBJ1-1	-	TRBD1	TGTGCCAGCAGCTACCAACAGGGGGCTATCACTGAAGCTTTCTTT	CASSYQQGAITEAFF
TRBV5-1	TRBJ2-5	few	TRBD1	TGCGCCAGCAGCAGGACCGGGACAGGGGGCGCCGAGACCCAGTACTTC	CASSRTGTGGAETQYF
TRBV10-3	TRBJ2-1	few	-	TGTGCCATCAGTGAGTCGCCTGTGAAGAGCGGAGAGCCCTACAATGAGCAGTTCTTC	CAISESPVKSGEPYNEQFF
TRBV10-2	TRBJ1-3	many	-	TGCGCCAGCGGGACGGGGGCAGTTGCTCCTCGTGGAAACACCATATATTTT	CASGTGAVAPRGNTIYF
TRBV29-1	TRBJ2-7	many	TRBD2	TGCAGCGTGGTCGGACTAGCGGGAGTGCCCTACGAGCAGTACTTC	CSVVGLAGVPYEQYF
TRBV6-2/TRBV6-3	TRBJ2-5	-	-	TGTGCCACCTACTTTGGCACCCAGTACTTC	CATYFGTQYF
TRBV4-2	TRBJ2-1	-	-	TGTGCCAGCAGCCAAGATTCGGATAGCTCCTACAATGAGCAGTTCTTC	CASSQDSDSSYNEQFF
TRBV29-1	TRBJ1-3	few	-	TGCAGCGTTGGAACCGGTTCTGGAAACACCATATATTTT	CSVGTGSGNTIYF
TRBV20-1	TRBJ1-2	few	-	TGCAGTGCTAGAGCCCGAGGGGGGGGCTATGGCTACACCTTC	CSARARGGGYGYTF
TRBV2	TRBJ2-4	-	-	TGTGCCAGCACCGACCCGAGGAGGGGGCTGGCCAAAAACATTCAGTACTTC	CASTDPRRGLAKNIQYF
TRBV4-2	TRBJ2-2	-	TRBD1	TGTGCCAGCAGCCAACCTTACAGGGGCAAGAACACCGGGGAGCTGTTTTTT	CASSQPYRGKNTGELFF
TRBV7-6	TRBJ2-1	-	TRBD2	TGTGCCAGCAGCGAACTAGCGGGGAACTACAATGAGCAGTTCTTC	CASSELAGNYNEQFF
TRBV12-3/TRBV12-4	TRBJ2-7	many	TRBD2	TGTGCCAGCAGTCTAAGACTAGCGGGAGGGAGCGAGCAGTACTTC	CASSLRLAGGSEQYF
TRBV27	TRBJ1-2	-	-	TGTGCCAGCAGCCGCTCCGGGATCACGGGTGGCTACACCTTC	CASSRSGITGGYTF
TRBV10-2	TRBJ2-7	-	-	TGCGCCAGCAGTGAGTCGAGGGGGTTCGAGCAGTACTTC	CASSESRGFEQYF
TRBV20-1	TRBJ1-2	-	-	TGCAGTGCTTCGAGAAGCTATGGCTACACCTTC	CSASRSYGYTF